This TCR beta chain was identified in a study of blood T cell repertoires in COVID-19. Two negative PCRs, clearance, or symptom resolution were required of recovered Cohort 3 donors. The V gene's germline CDR1 is SGHRS and CDR2 YFSETQ. This CDR3 has 15 amino acids. The ends lost 1 base at V and 4 bases at J; junction bases unmatched: 4. Per the authors' pipeline: Nucleated cell counts were estimated from reference gene primer amplification. Clones were read by immunoSEQ multiplex PCR, and TCRdb kept only the in-frame ones, dropping some. The V and J calls and clone size are taken from that table; D and trimming were inferred from the DNA. The sample consists of 320,000 or so clones, 75% to 90% of them appearing once.

The sequenced sample consisted of PBMCs or T cells enriched from blood (not recorded which). The sequence came from a man aged 25 to 45 who had recovered from COVID-19. The V and J genes are TRBV5-1 and TRBJ1-4, with 7 bases fitting TRBD1. CDR3 amino acids: CASSLSRGVNEKLFF. DNA for the CDR3: TGCGCCAGCAGCTTGAGCAGGGGGGTTAATGAAAAACTGTTTTTT.